These 32 T cell receptor beta chains came from one sample sequenced in a study of human T cells and chemical hapten exposure. Time point specified: patch test 2, 6 weeks after DPC sensitization. Described treatment: therapeutic diphenylcyclopropenone sensitization with weekly scalp DPC. TCRdb processed the RACE reads anew with MiXCR; each CDR3 protein has one entry. The sample lists more than 80,000 distinct CDR3 sequences, more than 9% seen once, with 4.5% to 5% in the top ten. The specimen comprised whole blood, sampled in connection with sensitization to the hapten diphenylcyclopropenone (DPC). Source of these receptors: a woman aged 45-65 years with alopecia areata. Some clones in this sample may be carry-over from other donors' samples.

The chain combines TRBV28 with TRBJ2-5, with D possibly matching TRBD2 (6 bases). Trimming shortened V by 4 bases and J by 2 bases, and 20 bases separated the two germline ends. The CDR3 length is 17 residues. Germline values: CDR1 MDHEN, CDR2 SYDVKM. This CDR3 is CASSSPASSGRQETQYF. CDR3 coding DNA: TGTGCCAGCAGTTCTCCAGCGAGTAGCGGTCGTCAAGAGACCCAGTACTTC.

This clonotype was observed a handful of times. The J gene is TRBJ2-1, the V gene TRBV7-6; TRBD2 matches 10 bases. The CDR3 is 14 residues long. With 2 bases clipped from V and 7 bases from J, the junction kept 2 bases outside the gene matches. CDR1 and CDR2 (germline): SGHVS, FNYEAQ. The CDR3: CASSLTSGANEQFF. CDR3 sequence (DNA): TGTGCCAGCAGCTTAACTAGCGGGGCAAATGAGCAGTTCTTC.

The sample holds many counts of this clonotype. The gene calls are TRBV25-1 and TRBJ2-6; D gene uncertain. CDR3 length equals 18 residues. Trimming pared 0 bases from V and 0 bases from J, leaving 12 bases between. Germline V lookup: CDR1 MGHDK, CDR2 SYGVNS. CDR3 bases: TGTGCCAGCAGTGAATATGGTAGCACCTTCTCTGGGGCCAACGTCCTGACTTTC. Amino acid sequence: CASSEYGSTFSGANVLTF.

A few counts support this clonotype. The CDR3 sequence is CSAHLTLADSYNEQFF. In DNA form, the CDR3 reads TGCAGTGCTCATTTGACCCTAGCGGACTCCTACAATGAGCAGTTCTTC. The chain employs TRBV20-1 and TRBJ2-1, with 7 nucleotides matching TRBD2. Trimming at V came to 5 bases and at J to 0 bases, leaving 10 bases not matched to a gene. Germline V gene sequence: CDR1 DFQATT, CDR2 SNEGSKA (reference sequence). The CDR3 extends over 16 amino acids.

The genes are TRBV6-5 and TRBJ1-5; no reliable D call. The CDR3 has 13 residues. The V gene lost 7 bases and the J gene lost 4 bases, with 11 bases spanning the gap. Germline CDR1 reads MNHEY; CDR2 reads SVGAGI. CDR3 nucleotide sequence: TGTGCCAGCACTCAGGATATTAATCAGCCCCAGCATTTT. It translates to CASTQDINQPQHF.

V gene TRBV7-8 combines with J gene TRBJ2-7; possible D gene TRBD2, 6 bases. Germline V gene sequence: CDR1 SGHVS, CDR2 FQNEAQ. CDR3 length: 14 residues. The ends were cut back, 6 bases at V and 6 bases at J, with 18 bases in the middle. CDR3 bases: TGTGCCAGCAGACCGGAACTAGCTCTATCCGAGCAGTACTTC. Its protein product is CASRPELALSEQYF.

This clonotype was picked up many times. The chain couples TRBV5-1 to TRBJ2-1; D not certain. The V end lost 4 bases, the J end lost 5 bases, and 10 bases lay between the germline ends. Germline CDR1 SGHRS, CDR2 YFSETQ. This CDR3 is built from 13 residues. In DNA form, the CDR3 reads TGCGCCAGCAGCACGGTCTCGGACAATGAGCAGTTCTTC. Translated, it gives CASSTVSDNEQFF.

Many counts were recorded for this clonotype. This chain joins TRBV7-8 and TRBJ1-1; perhaps TRBD1 as D (6 bases). The CDR3 has 16 amino acids. The V and J ends lost 4 bases and 5 bases respectively, with 20 bases between them. CDR1 and CDR2 (germline): SGHVS, FQNEAQ. CDR3 sequence: CASSYFRLGAGTEAFF. The CDR3 nucleotides are TGTGCCAGCAGCTACTTCCGTTTGGGGGCGGGGACTGAAGCTTTCTTT.

This clonotype appeared a few times. The V and J genes are TRBV2 and TRBJ1-5, with D unclear. V was trimmed by 7 bases and J by 4 bases, leaving 11 bases between them. Germline V lookup: CDR1 SNHLY, CDR2 FYNNEI. CDR3 length: 13 residues. CDR3 in DNA: TGTGCCAGCACGCCGCAGGCTAATCAGCCCCAGCATTTT. This gives the protein CASTPQANQPQHF.

This clonotype has a handful of counts. V gene TRBV28 combines with J gene TRBJ1-1, with D unclear. Trimming took 4 bases from V and 4 from J, leaving 16 bases between them. This CDR3 has 15 amino acids. Looked up from germline, CDR1 is MDHEN and CDR2 is SYDVKM. CDR3 sequence: CASSSGWGGGTEAFF. The CDR3 DNA is TGTGCCAGCAGTTCCGGATGGGGAGGAGGCACTGAAGCTTTCTTT.

This rearrangement joins TRBV6-6 to TRBJ2-7; D may be TRBD2 (6 bases). CDR1 is MNHNY, CDR2 SVGAGI, per germline (reference sequence). V lost 8 bases and J 5 bases, leaving 13 bases between the germline ends. The CDR3 has 12 amino acids. The CDR3 is CASGREYHEQYF. The CDR3 region has the DNA TGTGCCAGCGGTCGGGAGTATCACGAGCAGTACTTC.

This clonotype was seen more than once but under ten times. The rearrangement uses TRBV7-2 and TRBJ2-7; the D is unclear. With 5 bases removed from V and 3 bases from J, the gap between germline ends came to 17 bases. The CDR3 is 15 amino acids. CDR1 and CDR2 from the germline V gene are SGHTA and FQGNSA. CDR3 bases: TGTGCCAGCAGCCCGCTCAGTAACTACTACTACGAGCAGTACTTC. This translates into CASSPLSNYYYEQYF.

This clonotype was detected many times. The CDR3: CSAREAGLGAGELFF. The CDR3 coding sequence is TGCAGTGCTAGAGAAGCGGGACTAGGGGCCGGGGAGCTGTTTTTT. The chain is built from TRBV20-1 and TRBJ2-2, with TRBD2 identical over 8 bases. This CDR3 comprises 15 residues. The germline V gene encodes CDR1 DFQATT and CDR2 SNEGSKA (reference sequence). The V and J ends lost 0 bases and 6 bases, in that order; junction bases with no gene match: 6.

This clonotype has just a few counts. V is TRBV11-2 and J is TRBJ2-5; 7 positions agree with TRBD1. The J segment lost 5 bases and the V segment lost 5 bases, leaving 11 bases of the junction unmatched. Germline V gene lookup returns CDR1 SGHAT and CDR2 FQNNGV. CDR3 length equals 15 residues. CDR3 nucleotides: TGTGCCAGCAGCAATCCGACAGGGTGGCCGGAGACCCAGTACTTC. Translated, it gives CASSNPTGWPETQYF.

The genes are TRBV28 and TRBJ1-3; D not certain. With 8 bases removed from V and 0 bases from J, the gap between germline ends came to 11 bases. The CDR3 loop spans 14 amino acids. The germline CDR1 and CDR2 sequences are MDHEN and SYDVKM. The CDR3 sequence is CASQVRVSGNTIYF. The CDR3 nucleotides read TGTGCCAGCCAGGTCAGAGTCTCTGGAAACACCATATATTTT.

This clonotype was observed a handful of times. This chain uses TRBV6-2 or TRBV6-3 with TRBJ1-5; no reliable D call. The V end was cut by 7 bases, the J end by 0 bases, with 16 bases between. From germline, CDR1 is MNHEY and CDR2 SVGEGT. This CDR3 is built from 16 residues. For the CDR3, the DNA is TGTGCCAGCATAGTGGGCGGACTTGCTAGCAATCAGCCCCAGCATTTT. Translating it yields CASIVGGLASNQPQHF.

This clonotype was detected only once. The gene calls are TRBV6-2 or TRBV6-3 and TRBJ1-5; D call uncertain. V was clipped by 3 bases and J by 5 bases, with 11 bases between them. The CDR3 covers 14 residues. Germline V gene data show CDR1 as MNHEY and CDR2 as SVGEGT. CDR3 in amino acids: CASSYSVNDQPQHF. In DNA, the CDR3 is TGTGCCAGCAGTTATTCCGTCAACGATCAGCCCCAGCATTTT.

This clonotype was counted a few times. The chain couples TRBV30 to TRBJ1-3, with TRBD1 identical over 8 bases. There are 16 residues in the CDR3. Trimming removed 1 base from V and 2 bases from J; junction bases left unmatched: 7. In germline, CDR1 is GTSNPN, CDR2 SVGIG (reference sequence). The CDR3 spells CAWSGRQGWAGNTIYF. CDR3 sequence (DNA): TGTGCCTGGAGTGGGAGACAGGGGTGGGCTGGAAACACCATATATTTT. Full variable domain (rest looked up from reference TRBV30 and TRBJ1-3): SQTIHQWPATLVQPVGSPLSLECTVEGTSNPNLYWYRQAAGRGLQLLFYSVGIGQISSEVPQNLSASRPQDRQFILSSKKLLLSDSGFYLCAWSGRQGWAGNTIYFGEGSWLTVV.

This clonotype occurred many times. The CDR3 sequence is CASNLRDTNTGELFF. CDR3 DNA: TGCGCCAGCAACCTGCGGGACACGAACACCGGGGAGCTGTTTTTT. The chain is built from TRBV5-1 and TRBJ2-2; D might be TRBD1 or TRBD2, each matching 6 bases. The CDR3 runs to 15 residues. The germline gives CDR1 SGHRS, CDR2 YFSETQ. V was shortened by 6 bases and J by 0 bases, with 12 bases between the two germline ends.

This clonotype was picked up many times. CDR3 in DNA: TGTGCCAGCATTCCTAGCGGGAGTCTCGAGCAGTACTTC. It codes for CASIPSGSLEQYF. The J gene is TRBJ2-7, the V gene TRBV2, with 10 bases identical to TRBD2. This CDR3 contains 13 residues. Germline CDR1 is SNHLY and CDR2 is FYNNEI. Trimming cost V 7 bases and J 6 bases; bases outside gene matches: 6. Filled out from reference TRBV2 and TRBJ2-7, the complete variable domain reads EPEVTQTPSHQVTQMGQEVILRCVPISNHLYFYWYRQILGQKVEFLVSFYNNEISEKSEIFDDQFSVERPDGSNFTLKIRSTKLEDSAMYFCASIPSGSLEQYFGPGTRLTVT.

The CDR3 bases are TGTGCCAGCAGTTTATTTTTTTTACAGGGGGTAGGGGAAAAACTGTTTTTT. It is translated as CASSLFFLQGVGEKLFF. V is TRBV12-3 or TRBV12-4 and J is TRBJ1-4, with 8 bases aligning to TRBD1. This CDR3 contains 17 residues. Trimming cost V 2 bases and J 8 bases; bases outside gene matches: 13.

With regard to this clonotype: Germline is not matched at one junction end, which may reflect a read error. This chain uses TRBV28 with TRBJ1-5; D is unclear. The CDR3 is 14 residues long. The germline gives CDR1 MDHEN, CDR2 SYDVKM. The CDR3 DNA reads TGTGGCAGCAGTTTGTTGAGATCCAATCAGCCCCAGCATTTT. Translation gives CGSSLLRSNQPQHF.

This clonotype was recorded at least ten times. The chain employs TRBV20-1 and TRBJ2-4, with a possible D match to TRBD1 (6 bases). Germline-derived CDR1 and CDR2 are DFQATT and SNEGSKA (reference sequence). The CDR3 contains 16 residues. Trimming stripped 3 bases from V and 9 bases from J, with 24 bases between. CDR3 coding DNA: TGCAGTGCTAGGTTAAATTCAGGGCAGGGGTGGGGCATTCAGTACTTC. Amino acids: CSARLNSGQGWGIQYF.

This clonotype was recorded at least ten times. V gene TRBV20-1 combines with J gene TRBJ2-5; D assignment may be TRBD1 or TRBD2 (5 bases each). The CDR3 loop spans 12 amino acids. V was pared by 7 bases and J by 5 bases, with 14 bases between. Germline CDR1 is DFQATT and CDR2 is SNEGSKA (reference sequence). The CDR3 sequence: CSVNSEGETQYF. The CDR3 DNA follows: TGCAGTGTTAACAGCGAGGGGGAGACCCAGTACTTC.

This clonotype has a count of ten or more. The rearrangement links TRBV29-1 to TRBJ1-1; tentative D call: TRBD1 (5 bases). CDR1 and CDR2 from the germline V gene are SQVTM and ANQGSEA. The V gene lost 2 bases and the J gene lost 2 bases, with 15 bases spanning the gap. The CDR3 loop spans 15 amino acids. Here the CDR3 DNA reads TGCAGCGTTGAAACTCCCTCGGGGCTCAACACTGAAGCTTTCTTT. This translates into CSVETPSGLNTEAFF.

This clonotype was detected only once. This sequence joins TRBV12-3 or TRBV12-4 and TRBJ2-1; TRBD2 agrees at 10 bases. The CDR3 spans 13 residues. Trimming cost V 5 bases and J 11 bases; bases outside gene matches: 6. DNA of the CDR3: TGTGCCAGCAGTCCGGGGACTAGCGATAAGCAGTTCTTC. Translated: CASSPGTSDKQFF.

This clonotype was picked up a small number of times. The J gene is TRBJ2-1, the V gene TRBV9, with D maybe TRBD2 (5 bases). CDR3 length: 18 amino acids. V lost 3 bases, J lost 1 base, and 20 bases lay in between. Germline CDR1 SGDLS, CDR2 YYNGEE. CDR3 sequence (DNA): TGTGCCAGCAGCGGGATCCGTAAAACGGGCGGGTCCTACAATGAGCAGTTCTTC. Its translation is CASSGIRKTGGSYNEQFF.

This clonotype was recorded at least ten times. The genes are TRBV14 and TRBJ1-3; D is undetermined. Trimming cost V 0 bases and J 4 bases, with 4 bases left between them. The CDR3 sequence is 13 residues long. The germline V gene encodes CDR1 SGHDN and CDR2 FVKESK. The DNA for the CDR3 is TGTGCCAGCAGCCAAGACCGGGGAAACACCATATATTTT. Translated, it gives CASSQDRGNTIYF. The entire variable domain, with the rest obtained from reference TRBV14 and TRBJ1-3, is as follows: EAGVTQFPSHSVIEKGQTVTLRCDPISGHDNLYWYRRVMGKEIKFLLHFVKESKQDESGMPNNRFLAERTGGTYSTLKVQPAELEDSGVYFCASSQDRGNTIYFGEGSWLTVV.

This clonotype was seen more than once but under ten times. The CDR3 here is CSSRQGFRTEAFF. The CDR3 DNA reads TGCAGCTCAAGACAGGGGTTTCGCACTGAAGCTTTCTTT. The chain uses TRBV29-1 and TRBJ1-1, with 8 bases identical to TRBD1. CDR1 and CDR2 (germline): SQVTM, ANQGSEA. The CDR3 is 13 residues long. After removal of 8 bases from V and 4 bases from J, the junction contained 9 bases not matched to a gene.

This clonotype was counted only a few times. The V gene is TRBV29-1, the J gene TRBJ2-7; 14 bases line up with TRBD2. The CDR3 runs to 14 residues. CDR1 and CDR2 from the germline V gene are SQVTM and ANQGSEA. Trimming took 7 bases from V and 3 from J; bases not matched to a gene: 5. Here the CDR3 DNA reads TGCAGCGGGACGGGACTAGCGGGAGACTACGAGCAGTACTTC. It encodes CSGTGLAGDYEQYF.

This clonotype showed up many times. The V gene is TRBV7-6, the J gene TRBJ1-2; D unclear. V was pared by 3 bases and J by 7 bases, with 21 bases between. Germline V lookup: CDR1 SGHVS, CDR2 FNYEAQ. The CDR3 spans 16 residues. The CDR3 coding sequence is TGTGCCAGCAGCTTTACAGAAGAGAGTAAATACCTTGGCTACACCTTC. Its protein is CASSFTEESKYLGYTF.

The chain uses TRBV25-1 and TRBJ1-1, with D unresolved. This CDR3 comprises 15 residues. The ends were cut back, 1 base at V and 4 bases at J, with 13 bases in the middle. The germline V gene has CDR1 MGHDK and CDR2 SYGVNS. The CDR3 here is CASSEFKGSITEAFF. The DNA for the CDR3 is TGTGCCAGCAGTGAATTCAAAGGCTCAATCACTGAAGCTTTCTTT.